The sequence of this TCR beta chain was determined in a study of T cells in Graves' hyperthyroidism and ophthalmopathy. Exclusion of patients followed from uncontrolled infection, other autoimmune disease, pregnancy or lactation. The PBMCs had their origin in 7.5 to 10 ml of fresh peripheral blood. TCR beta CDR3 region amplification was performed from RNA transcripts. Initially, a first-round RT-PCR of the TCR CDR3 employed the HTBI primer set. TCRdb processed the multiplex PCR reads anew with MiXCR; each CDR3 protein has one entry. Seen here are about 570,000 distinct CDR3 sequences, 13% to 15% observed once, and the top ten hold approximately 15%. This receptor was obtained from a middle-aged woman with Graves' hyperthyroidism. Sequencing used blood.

The CDR3 sequence is CASSLFGFTALYEQYF. The DNA of the CDR3 is TGTGCCAGCAGTCTCTTTGGGTTTACAGCCCTCTACGAGCAGTACTTC. The J gene is TRBJ2-7, the V gene TRBV28, with D unclear. This CDR3 is built from 16 residues. V lost 5 bases to trimming and J lost 3 bases, with 20 bases between them. Germline assignment: CDR1 MDHEN and CDR2 SYDVKM.